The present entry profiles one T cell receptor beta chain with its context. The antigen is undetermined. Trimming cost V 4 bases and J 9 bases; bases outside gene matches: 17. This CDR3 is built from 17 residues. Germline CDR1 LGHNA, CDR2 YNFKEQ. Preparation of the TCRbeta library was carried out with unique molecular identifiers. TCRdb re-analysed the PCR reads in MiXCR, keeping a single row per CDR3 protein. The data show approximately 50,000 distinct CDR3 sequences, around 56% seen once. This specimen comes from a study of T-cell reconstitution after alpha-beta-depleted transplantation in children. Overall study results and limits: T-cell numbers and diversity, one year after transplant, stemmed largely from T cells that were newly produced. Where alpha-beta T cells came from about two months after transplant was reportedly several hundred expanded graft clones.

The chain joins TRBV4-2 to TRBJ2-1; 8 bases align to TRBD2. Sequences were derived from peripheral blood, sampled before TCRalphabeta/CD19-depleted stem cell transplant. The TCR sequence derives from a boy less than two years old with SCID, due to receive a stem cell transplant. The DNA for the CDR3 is TGTGCCAGCAGCCTATCTCGAGCGGGGGTATTCAGGGGTGAGCAGTTCTTC. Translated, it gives CASSLSRAGVFRGEQFF.